The clone carrying this T cell receptor beta chain was detected a few times. The CDR3 sequence is 14 residues long. The V segment lost 1 base and the J segment 11 bases; nucleotides outside the gene matches: 10. The germline V gene has CDR1 SGDLS and CDR2 YYNGEE. This sample is part of a study of CD8+ T cells in alopecia areata. The treatment is: oral pan-JAK inhibitor, 5-10 mg twice daily. It was cDNA, reverse transcribed from extracted RNA, that served as the sequencing template. Sequencing was performed with immunoSEQ multiplex PCR; in TCRdb, only in-frame clones are kept and a portion is missing. This sample has about 160,000 clones; just over 65% occur once, and the top ten carry 0.91%.

The sample in question was CD4+ T cells sorted from blood, obtained at week 4, from a patient treated with tofacitinib. The sequence was obtained from a human donor with alopecia areata. The chain couples TRBV9 to TRBJ2-3; 7 bases are shared with TRBD2. This CDR3 is CASSVFRGAGEQYF. The CDR3 coding sequence is TGTGCCAGCAGCGTATTCCGCGGGGCGGGGGAGCAGTATTTT. Looking up the rest from reference TRBV9 and TRBJ2-3 gives the full variable domain: DSGVTQTPKHLITATGQRVTLRCSPRSGDLSVYWYQQSLDQGLQFLIQYYNGEERAKGNILERFSAQQFPDLHSELNLSSLELGDSALYFCASSVFRGAGEQYFGPGTRLTVL.